These 2 T cell receptor beta chains came from one sample sequenced in a study of T cell responses to AZD1222 COVID-19 vaccine (dated by TCRdb to about 2021). Reading the label with the study, this specimen's time point is: baseline before first vaccination. Library method: the immunoSEQ multiplex PCR assay. TCRdb mirrors the immuneACCESS table, restricted to in-frame sequences. Some clones are absent from its copies; in checked studies, under half trace to an unresolved V gene, and the reason for the others is unknown. The sample table lists roughly 150,000 clones, roughly 92% of them with a count of one. Of the sample, 1.6% is held by the ten largest clones. The sequenced sample was peripheral blood, obtained on day 0 of AZD1222 vaccination. All receptors come from an adult in good health.

CDR3 coding DNA: TGTGCCAGCAGTGAAGGGATATGGTGGGGAGAGCAGTACTTC. It yields the protein CASSEGIWWGEQYF. The gene calls are TRBV6-1 and TRBJ2-7; the D is unclear. CDR3 length: 14 residues. Looked up from germline, CDR1 is MNHNS and CDR2 is SASEGT. Trimming left V 1 base short and J 7 bases short, with 14 bases between.

The chain employs TRBV27 and TRBJ1-6, with 9 bases lining up with TRBD1. The V gene's germline CDR1 is MNHEY and CDR2 SMNVEV (reference sequence). Germline trimming cut 4 bases from V and 8 bases from J; bases unmatched to any gene: 6. The CDR3 has 15 residues. The CDR3 region is CASSSRDRDDSPLHF. CDR3 DNA: TGTGCCAGCAGTTCAAGGGACAGGGATGATTCACCCCTCCACTTT.